Following are 28 T cell receptor beta chains from one sample sequenced in a study of beta chain features in type 1 diabetes. General study points: Type 1 diabetes patients showed a moderate but significant shortening of TCRB CDR3s in all four CD4+ subsets.

These receptors have no known antigen. The isolated RNA, all of it, was reverse transcribed, so expressed TCRB transcripts were what got sequenced. Clones were read by immunoSEQ multiplex PCR, and TCRdb kept only the in-frame ones, dropping some. The profile shows roughly 300,000 clones, approximately 9.9% of them singletons. Sequencing was carried out using central memory CD4+ T cells from blood. The source of these receptors is a man aged 25-45 years with type 1 diabetes.

This clone was observed at least ten times. The chain has TRBV28 and TRBJ2-6; D call uncertain. The CDR3 has 15 residues. The germline CDR1 and CDR2 sequences are MDHEN and SYDVKM. The germline V and J ends were trimmed by 5 bases and 0 bases, with 8 bases remaining between them. The CDR3 DNA follows: TGTGCCAGCAGTCATCGGCACTCTGGGGCCAACGTCCTGACTTTC. Translated: CASSHRHSGANVLTF. The variable domain in full, completed from reference TRBV28 and TRBJ2-6, reads DVKVTQSSRYLVKRTGEKVFLECVQDMDHENMFWYRQDPGLGLRLIYFSYDVKMKEKGDIPEGYSVSREKKERFSLILESASTNQTSMYLCASSHRHSGANVLTFGAGSRLTVL.

This chain uses TRBV10-1 with TRBJ2-5, with 11 bases aligning to TRBD2. The CDR3 loop spans 15 amino acids. V shed 3 bases, J shed 5 bases, and the junction held 5 bases outside the gene matches. The germline CDR1 and CDR2 sequences are WNHNN and SYGVQD (reference sequence). The CDR3 DNA reads as TGCGCCAGCAGTGAAGGGACTAGCGGTAGGGAGACCCAGTACTTC. Translation: CASSEGTSGRETQYF.

This clone has just a few counts. The rearrangement uses TRBV30 and TRBJ2-3; possible D gene TRBD1, 6 bases. Germline values: CDR1 GTSNPN, CDR2 SVGIG (reference sequence). V gave up 0 bases and J gave up 0 bases, with 13 bases separating them. The CDR3 contains 16 residues. CDR3 residues: CAWSVLGGPSTDTQYF. CDR3 DNA: TGTGCCTGGAGTGTACTAGGGGGACCTAGCACAGATACGCAGTATTTT. Combining the CDR3 with reference TRBV30 and TRBJ2-3 gives the whole variable domain SQTIHQWPATLVQPVGSPLSLECTVEGTSNPNLYWYRQAAGRGLQLLFYSVGIGQISSEVPQNLSASRPQDRQFILSSKKLLLSDSGFYLCAWSVLGGPSTDTQYFGPGTRLTVL.

Only a few counts were recorded for this clone. V is TRBV11-2 and J is TRBJ2-7; D is unresolved. V gave up 6 bases and J gave up 4 bases, with 4 bases separating them. Germline V gene lookup returns CDR1 SGHAT and CDR2 FQNNGV. The CDR3 runs 10 residues. In DNA, the CDR3 is TGTGCCAGCAGTACATACGAGCAGTACTTC. Translating gives CASSTYEQYF. Full variable domain (missing parts from reference TRBV11-2 and TRBJ2-7): EAGVAQSPRYKIIEKRQSVAFWCNPISGHATLYWYQQILGQGPKLLIQFQNNGVVDDSQLPKDRFSAERLKGVDSTLKIQPAKLEDSAVYLCASSTYEQYFGPGTRLTVT.

The chain couples TRBV19 to TRBJ1-5; D ambiguous. The CDR3 contains 13 residues. V dropped 4 bases and J dropped 1 base, with 5 bases sitting between them. Looked up from germline, CDR1 is LNHDA and CDR2 is SQIVND (reference sequence). The DNA for the CDR3 is TGTGCCAGTAGTACCGAGAGCAATCAGCCCCAGCATTTT. Its translation is CASSTESNQPQHF.

This CDR3 reads CASSSVIDHTDTQYF. In DNA, the CDR3 is TGTGCCAGCAGCTCCGTGATAGACCACACAGATACGCAGTATTTT. This rearrangement joins TRBV7-9 to TRBJ2-3; D ambiguous. In germline, CDR1 is SEHNR, CDR2 FQNEAQ (reference sequence). This CDR3 is 15 amino acids long. Trimming pared 4 bases from V and 2 bases from J, leaving 13 bases between. The variable domain in full, completed from reference TRBV7-9 and TRBJ2-3, reads DTGVSQNPRHKITKRGQNVTFRCDPISEHNRLYWYRQTLGQGPEFLTYFQNEAQLEKSRLLSDRFSAERPKGSFSTLEIQRTEQGDSAMYLCASSSVIDHTDTQYFGPGTRLTVL.

The CDR3 loop is CASSLGRGGYGYTF. As DNA, the CDR3 is TGTGCCAGCAGTTTAGGGAGGGGCGGCTATGGCTACACCTTC. The rearrangement joins TRBV28 to TRBJ1-2, with D perhaps matching TRBD1 (5 bases). This CDR3 is built from 14 residues. Between the trimmed V and J ends, which lost 2 bases and 4 bases, there was a span of 11 bases. Germline-derived CDR1 and CDR2 are MDHEN and SYDVKM.

The rearrangement joins TRBV19 to TRBJ2-3; 10 bases map to TRBD1. V gave up 5 bases and J gave up 3 bases; unmatched junction bases: 8. This CDR3 spans 16 amino acids. Germline CDR1 is LNHDA and CDR2 is SQIVND (reference sequence). CDR3 protein: CASSSWGQGRTDTQYF. The CDR3 nucleotides read TGTGCCAGTAGTTCCTGGGGACAGGGGAGGACAGATACGCAGTATTTT.

In its sample, this clone was seen a few times. The rearrangement uses TRBV9 and TRBJ1-4; weak D call: TRBD1 (5 bases). Germline CDR1 and CDR2: SGDLS and YYNGEE. The germline V and J ends were trimmed by 4 bases and 5 bases, with 15 bases remaining between them. The CDR3 is 15 residues long. The CDR3 protein is CASSPRGWGNEKLFF. DNA for the CDR3: TGTGCCAGCAGCCCCCGTGGTTGGGGGAATGAAAAACTGTTTTTT.

A few counts support this clone. The DNA of the CDR3 is TGTGCCAGCAGGCTACGCGACGAAGGTGGCACAGATACGCAGTATTTT. Protein: CASRLRDEGGTDTQYF. This rearrangement joins TRBV2 to TRBJ2-3; the D is unclear. CDR1 is SNHLY, CDR2 FYNNEI, per germline. The CDR3 is made up of 16 amino acids. Deletions cut 6 bases from V and 1 base from J, with 17 bases between. Variable domain in full (rest from reference TRBV2 and TRBJ2-3): EPEVTQTPSHQVTQMGQEVILRCVPISNHLYFYWYRQILGQKVEFLVSFYNNEISEKSEIFDDQFSVERPDGSNFTLKIRSTKLEDSAMYFCASRLRDEGGTDTQYFGPGTRLTVL.

This clone was recorded at least ten times. The rearrangement links TRBV11-2 to TRBJ2-1, with D possibly being TRBD2 (6 bases). The ends were cut back, 5 bases at V and 10 bases at J, with 12 bases in the middle. There are 12 residues in the CDR3. Germline-derived CDR1 and CDR2 are SGHAT and FQNNGV. CDR3 sequence: CASSDGRREQFF. In DNA, the CDR3 is TGTGCCAGCAGCGACGGGAGAAGGGAGCAGTTCTTC.

The V gene is TRBV28, the J gene TRBJ1-3; D is possibly TRBD1 (6 bases). V was trimmed by 6 bases and J by 4 bases, leaving 13 bases between them. Germline V lookup: CDR1 MDHEN, CDR2 SYDVKM. The CDR3 is 14 residues long. This chain's CDR3 is CASSQTGSGNTIYF. The CDR3 DNA follows: TGTGCCAGCAGCCAAACAGGGTCCGGAAACACCATATATTTT. The full variable domain, completed using reference TRBV28 and TRBJ1-3, is DVKVTQSSRYLVKRTGEKVFLECVQDMDHENMFWYRQDPGLGLRLIYFSYDVKMKEKGDIPEGYSVSREKKERFSLILESASTNQTSMYLCASSQTGSGNTIYFGEGSWLTVV.

The chain couples TRBV5-1 to TRBJ1-2; D not certain. Germline V CDR1 and CDR2: SGHRS, YFSETQ. The CDR3 extends over 13 amino acids. V lost 2 bases and J lost 0, with 5 bases in between. The CDR3: CASSFPPNYGYTF. The CDR3 region has the DNA TGCGCCAGCAGCTTTCCACCTAACTATGGCTACACCTTC. Based on the CDR3 plus reference TRBV5-1 and TRBJ1-2, the full variable domain is KAGVTQTPRYLIKTRGQQVTLSCSPISGHRSVSWYQQTPGQGLQFLFEYFSETQRNKGNFPGRFSGRQFSNSRSEMNVSTLELGDSALYLCASSFPPNYGYTFGSGTRLTVV.

The chain combines TRBV9 with TRBJ2-3; D uncertain. The CDR3 contains 15 residues. Trimming took off 3 bases at V and 2 bases at J, with 13 bases between the two ends. Germline V gene lookup returns CDR1 SGDLS and CDR2 YYNGEE. In DNA, the CDR3 is TGTGCCAGCAGCGCTGCCCCACGATCCACAGATACGCAGTATTTT. Translation: CASSAAPRSTDTQYF.

This clone was seen a few times. The V gene is TRBV16, the J gene TRBJ1-2, with D uncertain. Trimming cost V 5 bases and J 5 bases, with 6 bases left between them. This CDR3 comprises 11 residues. Germline loops: CDR1 KGHSY, CDR2 FQNENV. DNA of the CDR3: TGTGCCAGCAGCAGGGATTATGGCTACACCTTC. Translating gives CASSRDYGYTF.

This chain links TRBV30 with TRBJ2-3; no firm D call. The V end was cut by 6 bases, the J end by 5 bases, with 15 bases between. The CDR3 loop spans 13 amino acids. Germline-derived CDR1 and CDR2 are GTSNPN and SVGIG (reference sequence). The CDR3 protein is CACQTDWGDTQYF. The CDR3 DNA sequence: TGTGCCTGTCAGACCGATTGGGGAGATACGCAGTATTTT.

There are a few counts of this clone. The chain uses TRBV9 and TRBJ1-2; TRBD1 matches 8 bases. Germline V gene sequence: CDR1 SGDLS, CDR2 YYNGEE. This CDR3 has 15 residues. The J segment lost 4 bases and the V segment lost 0 bases, leaving 5 bases of the junction unmatched. The CDR3 region has the DNA TGTGCCAGCAGCGTAGCCCCAGGACAGGGCTATGGCTACACCTTC. Its translation: CASSVAPGQGYGYTF.

This clone came up a few times. The chain combines TRBV29-1 with TRBJ2-3; perhaps TRBD2 as D (5 bases). V lost 4 bases, J lost 7 bases, and 12 bases lay in between. Germline CDR1 is SQVTM and CDR2 is ANQGSEA. CDR3 length: 12 residues. The CDR3 protein is CSVGEGFNTQYF. CDR3 DNA sequence: TGCAGCGTTGGCGAGGGTTTTAATACGCAGTATTTT.

This clone showed up many times. J is TRBJ2-3 and V is TRBV7-9; 8 bases align to TRBD2. This CDR3 comprises 15 residues. Germline V gene lookup returns CDR1 SEHNR and CDR2 FQNEAQ (reference sequence). V was clipped by 5 bases and J by 1 base; unmatched bases: 5. The CDR3 DNA follows: TGTGCCAGCAGCCAGGGACTAGAGGGCACAGATACGCAGTATTTT. This codes for CASSQGLEGTDTQYF.

This clone was found many times. This chain joins TRBV28 and TRBJ2-5; D call uncertain. In germline, CDR1 is MDHEN, CDR2 SYDVKM. Between the trimmed V and J ends, which lost 5 bases and 4 bases, there was a span of 14 bases. There are 14 residues in the CDR3. The CDR3 DNA follows: TGTGCCAGCAGTCTCGGGCCCCTCGGAGAGACCCAGTACTTC. Translated: CASSLGPLGETQYF.

V usage is TRBV30 and J usage is TRBJ2-3; possible D gene TRBD2, 5 bases. Looked up from germline, CDR1 is GTSNPN and CDR2 is SVGIG (reference sequence). The CDR3 totals 16 residues. V was clipped by 5 bases and J by 5 bases, with 23 bases between them. CDR3: CAWSKAGEGGRDTQYF. CDR3 DNA: TGTGCCTGGTCCAAGGCCGGGGAAGGCGGAAGAGATACGCAGTATTTT.

The chain joins TRBV18 to TRBJ1-1; D is uncertain. V was pared by 2 bases and J by 5 bases, with 9 bases between. Germline CDR1 KGHSH, CDR2 LQKENI. The CDR3 is made up of 13 amino acids. Here the CDR3 DNA reads TGTGCCAGCTCACCAGAAGGGAGGACTGAAGCTTTCTTT. Amino acids: CASSPEGRTEAFF. Using reference TRBV18 and TRBJ1-1 for the parts outside the CDR3, the full variable domain is NAGVMQNPRHLVRRRGQEARLRCSPMKGHSHVYWYRQLPEEGLKFMVYLQKENIIDESGMPKERFSAEFPKEGPSILRIQQVVRGDSAAYFCASSPEGRTEAFFGQGTRLTVV.

This clone was detected a few times. The chain is built from TRBV18 and TRBJ1-5; D is perhaps TRBD1 (5 bases). CDR1 and CDR2 (germline): KGHSH, LQKENI. CDR3 size: 14 residues. V lost 2 bases to trimming and J lost 2 bases, with 7 bases between them. CDR3: CASSPGAGNQPQHF. The CDR3 DNA sequence: TGTGCCAGCTCACCAGGGGCGGGCAATCAGCCCCAGCATTTT.

This clone appeared a few times. This chain connects TRBV10-3 to TRBJ2-5, with D tentatively TRBD1 (5 bases). This CDR3 region has 14 residues. Trimming stripped 0 bases from V and 3 bases from J, with 8 bases between. Germline V gene lookup returns CDR1 ENHRY and CDR2 SYGVKD. The CDR3 sequence is CAISESTGEETQYF. DNA for the CDR3: TGTGCCATCAGTGAGTCAACAGGAGAAGAGACCCAGTACTTC.

V gene TRBV9 combines with J gene TRBJ1-6; D possibly corresponds to TRBD1 (5 bases). V gave up 0 bases and J gave up 7 bases, with 11 bases separating them. CDR1 is SGDLS, CDR2 YYNGEE, per germline. The CDR3 contains 15 residues. CDR3 loop: CASSVEPGLNSPLHF. In nucleotides, the CDR3 is TGTGCCAGCAGCGTAGAGCCAGGGCTAAATTCACCCCTCCACTTT.

The J gene is TRBJ2-1, the V gene TRBV4-3; D is ambiguous. V dropped 3 bases and J dropped 0 bases, with 18 bases sitting between them. The CDR3 has 18 residues. Germline values: CDR1 LGHNA, CDR2 YSLEER. For the CDR3, the DNA is TGCGCCAGCAGCCAGGCCACCGGGCGATTAAGCTCCTACAATGAGCAGTTCTTC. This translates into CASSQATGRLSSYNEQFF.

This clone was seen a few times. V usage is TRBV6-1 and J usage is TRBJ2-1; the D gene is possibly TRBD2 (6 bases). The CDR3 has 15 residues. CDR1 is MNHNS, CDR2 SASEGT, per germline. Trimming pared 5 bases from V and 6 bases from J, leaving 17 bases between. The CDR3 sequence: CASSLHGGFGNEQFF. As DNA, the CDR3 is TGTGCCAGCAGTTTACACGGGGGTTTTGGCAATGAGCAGTTCTTC.

The V gene is TRBV5-1, the J gene TRBJ1-4; D gene unclear. V gave up 0 bases and J gave up 3 bases, with 3 bases separating them. The germline V gene has CDR1 SGHRS and CDR2 YFSETQ. This CDR3 comprises 13 residues. As DNA, the CDR3 is TGCGCCAGCAGCTTGGCCCCTAATGAAAAACTGTTTTTT. It codes for CASSLAPNEKLFF.